This T cell receptor (beta chain) derives from a study of shared clonotypes between healthy human individuals. Whole-study results and caveats: A handful of donors held 4.5% to 5% of naive CD4 clonotypes in common.

Remarks on this clone: Its antigen is not identified.

The material for each subset, its genomic DNA, was split evenly across several immunoSEQ plates. Sorted-subset replicate PCRs used about 200 ng DNA, some 30,000 T cell genomes. Original handling: Filtering of immunoSEQ junctional sequences could not match full-length read filtering. Assay: immunoSEQ multiplex PCR; the TCRdb copy retains only in-frame clones and omits some. V and J calls and clone size are copied from that table; D and trimming were computed from the DNA. The data show roughly 2 million clones, about 94% seen once. J was trimmed by 5 bases and V by 8 bases; bases with no gene match: 3. The CDR3 is made up of 11 amino acids. Germline V gene data show CDR1 as MNHEY and CDR2 as SVGAGI.

The origin of this receptor is a man younger than 35 in good health. This chain connects TRBV6-5 to TRBJ2-7, with 7 bases matching TRBD1. Sequenced material: naive CD4+ T cells sorted from blood. Subset reported: CD45RA+ positively selected. This chain's CDR3 is CASGTDDEQYF. DNA for the CDR3: TGTGCCAGCGGGACAGACGACGAGCAGTACTTC.